This T cell receptor (beta chain) emerged from a study of shared clonotypes between healthy human individuals. The protocol was immunoSEQ multiplex PCR, while the TCRdb copy is restricted to in-frame clones and leaves out a portion. The profile shows about 1.1 million clones, around 77% of them singletons. This CDR3 has 15 residues. In germline, CDR1 is LGHNA, CDR2 YSLEER. V lost 0 bases to trimming and J lost 8 bases, with 13 bases between them. Specimen: memory CD4+ T cells from PBMCs. Subset given: CD45RA-negative fraction. This TCR derives from a young man in good health. Some clones in this sample may be carry-over from other donors' samples. The chain uses TRBV4-3 and TRBJ1-4; the D gene is possibly TRBD1 (6 bases). The CDR3 loop is CASSQEGVGGEKLFF. The DNA for the CDR3 is TGCGCCAGCAGCCAAGAAGGGGTTGGGGGCGAAAAACTGTTTTTT.